This entry is about one T cell receptor (beta chain). The data are from a study of blood T cell repertoires in COVID-19. On the study more broadly: Samples taken during acute and convalescent COVID-19 were collected in the United States, Italy and Spain. T cells, B-cell-depleted T cells, or PBMCs provided the cDNA or gDNA that served as material.

In the original analysis: Nucleated cell counts were estimated from reference gene primer amplification. The method was immunoSEQ multiplex PCR; TCRdb's version includes in-frame clones alone and lacks a portion of them. The D gene and trimming were derived from the DNA, and the V and J assignments and clone size from that table. The table lists some 130,000 clones, roughly 84% of them singletons, with approximately 1.5% in the top ten. V shed 0 bases and J shed 7 bases, with 11 bases lying between them. CDR3 length: 14 amino acids. Germline lookup yields CDR1 SGHRS and CDR2 YFSETQ. This chain joins TRBV5-1 and TRBJ2-1; the D gene is possibly TRBD1 (6 bases). The clonotype comes from a man between 60 and 70 years old with acute or convalescent COVID-19. Sequencing was carried out using peripheral blood. Written as DNA, the CDR3 is TGCGCCAGCAGCTTGGGAGGGGGAGTAAATGAGCAGTTCTTC. Its translation is CASSLGGGVNEQFF.